Below, 17 T cell receptor beta chains from the same sample are listed, as sequenced in a study of blood T cell repertoires in COVID-19. Only in-frame clones appear in the TCRdb table, and some are missing; sequencing was by immunoSEQ multiplex PCR. The data show a few hundred thousand clones, about 88% seen once. Specimen: PBMCs or T cells enriched from blood (not recorded which). The source is a woman aged 50 to 65 who had been exposed to COVID-19.

This chain joins TRBV5-1 and TRBJ2-7; D perhaps matches TRBD1 (6 bases). The CDR3 contains 15 residues. Trimming cost V 2 bases and J 0 bases, with 12 bases left between them. CDR1 is SGHRS and CDR2 is YFSETQ in the germline V gene. The CDR3, as DNA: TGCGCCAGCAGCTTTGACAGGAGGTTCTCCTACGAGCAGTACTTC. Protein sequence: CASSFDRRFSYEQYF.

This clone was detected a few times. The chain joins TRBV24-1 to TRBJ2-7, with TRBD1 matching over 8 bases. CDR3 length: 14 amino acids. Germline V gene data show CDR1 as KGHDR and CDR2 as SFDVKD. Trimming cost V 3 bases and J 5 bases; bases outside gene matches: 5. CDR3 nucleotides: TGTGCCACCAGTGATCCCGGGACAGGAAACGAGCAGTACTTC. This codes for CATSDPGTGNEQYF.

V usage is TRBV6-6 and J usage is TRBJ2-1; D is uncertain. Germline loops: CDR1 MNHNY, CDR2 SVGAGI (reference sequence). Trimming removed 6 bases at V and 0 bases at J, with 6 bases between. The CDR3 is 13 amino acids. The DNA for the CDR3 is TGTGCCAGCAGCAGGATCTCCTACAATGAGCAGTTCTTC. It encodes CASSRISYNEQFF.

CDR3 amino acids: CASSLSPGTNEKLFF. Here the CDR3 DNA reads TGTGCCAGCAGCTTGTCTCCGGGGACTAATGAAAAACTGTTTTTT. The V gene is TRBV5-4, the J gene TRBJ1-4; D gene ambiguous. Trimming shortened V by 1 base and J by 2 bases, and 9 bases separated the two germline ends. Germline-derived CDR1 and CDR2 are SGHNT and YYREEE (reference sequence). This CDR3 has 15 residues.

This chain uses TRBV5-6 with TRBJ2-7; maybe TRBD1 (5 bases). V was trimmed by 3 bases and J by 4 bases, leaving 8 bases between them. This CDR3 contains 12 residues. Germline CDR1 SGHDT, CDR2 YYEEEE. CDR3 sequence (DNA): TGTGCCAGCAGCTCGACAGAATACGAGCAGTACTTC. Its translation: CASSSTEYEQYF. The whole variable domain, remainder taken from reference TRBV5-6 and TRBJ2-7, is DAGVTQSPTHLIKTRGQQVTLRCSPKSGHDTVSWYQQALGQGPQFIFQYYEEEERQRGNFPDRFSGHQFPNYSSELNVNALLLGDSALYLCASSSTEYEQYFGPGTRLTVT.

The rearrangement joins TRBV27 to TRBJ2-6, with D possibly TRBD1 on 5 matching bases. Looked up from germline, CDR1 is MNHEY and CDR2 is SMNVEV (reference sequence). Trimming took 2 bases from V and 0 from J, leaving 14 bases between them. The CDR3 extends over 18 amino acids. CDR3: CASSLQGVLFSGANVLTF. In nucleotides, the CDR3 is TGTGCCAGCAGTTTACAGGGTGTGCTATTCTCTGGGGCCAACGTCCTGACTTTC.

This chain joins TRBV5-1 and TRBJ2-7; 7 nucleotides line up with TRBD1. Trimming removed 4 bases from V and 7 bases from J; junction bases left unmatched: 8. This CDR3 contains 13 residues. CDR1 and CDR2 (germline): SGHRS, YFSETQ. The DNA for the CDR3 is TGCGCCAGCAGCCCATGGACAGGTTGGGAGCAGTACTTC. It yields the protein CASSPWTGWEQYF.

This clone has a handful of counts. V is TRBV25-1 and J is TRBJ2-3, with a tentative D call TRBD1 (8 bases). The CDR3 sequence is 16 residues long. Germline V gene data show CDR1 as MGHDK and CDR2 as SYGVNS. Trimming shortened V by 4 bases and J by 5 bases, and 19 bases separated the two germline ends. The CDR3 is CASSARQGRAQDTQYF. The CDR3 DNA reads TGTGCCAGCAGTGCCCGACAGGGGAGGGCCCAAGATACGCAGTATTTT.

The chain is built from TRBV29-1 and TRBJ1-1, with D maybe TRBD1 (5 bases). Germline V gene lookup returns CDR1 SQVTM and CDR2 ANQGSEA. There are 13 residues in the CDR3. The germline V and J ends were trimmed by 6 bases and 4 bases, with 15 bases remaining between them. In nucleotides, the CDR3 is TGCAGCGTAAAGGTAGGGGAAGGCACTGAAGCTTTCTTT. Its translation is CSVKVGEGTEAFF.

The genes are TRBV6-5 and TRBJ1-1; D might be TRBD1 (5 bases). The germline CDR1 and CDR2 sequences are MNHEY and SVGAGI. The CDR3 loop spans 13 amino acids. V lost 10 bases, J lost 11 bases, and 23 bases lay in between. CDR3 region: CATEPQVVQWAFF. The CDR3 nucleotides are TGTGCCACAGAGCCACAGGTGGTTCAATGGGCTTTCTTT.

The chain links TRBV5-1 to TRBJ2-7; the D is unclear. Germline CDR1 and CDR2: SGHRS and YFSETQ. Trimming removed 2 bases from V and 2 bases from J, with 11 bases in between. The CDR3 consists of 14 residues. The CDR3 is CASSLSVSAYEQYF. In DNA form, the CDR3 reads TGCGCCAGCAGCTTATCTGTCTCAGCCTACGAGCAGTACTTC. The complete variable domain, with remaining parts taken from reference TRBV5-1 and TRBJ2-7, reads KAGVTQTPRYLIKTRGQQVTLSCSPISGHRSVSWYQQTPGQGLQFLFEYFSETQRNKGNFPGRFSGRQFSNSRSEMNVSTLELGDSALYLCASSLSVSAYEQYFGPGTRLTVT.

The V gene is TRBV29-1, the J gene TRBJ2-2; 12 nucleotides match TRBD1. With 7 bases clipped from V and 2 bases from J, the junction kept 8 bases outside the gene matches. The CDR3 runs to 16 residues. Looked up from germline, CDR1 is SQVTM and CDR2 is ANQGSEA. The CDR3: CSATPGQGANTGELFF. The CDR3 nucleotides are TGCAGCGCCACTCCGGGACAGGGGGCAAACACCGGGGAGCTGTTTTTT.

The V gene is TRBV28, the J gene TRBJ2-1; 9 bases line up with TRBD1. The germline V gene encodes CDR1 MDHEN and CDR2 SYDVKM. V lost 5 bases, J lost 9 bases, and 8 bases stayed unmatched. The CDR3 is made up of 14 amino acids. The DNA of the CDR3 is TGTGCCAGCAGTCCCGGGACAGGGATAGGTGAGCAGTTCTTC. It specifies CASSPGTGIGEQFF.

A single count supports this clone. V usage is TRBV30 and J usage is TRBJ1-6; 9 bases map to TRBD1. This CDR3 contains 13 residues. The junction had 2 bases not matched to a gene; V was cut back by 4 bases and J by 7 bases. Germline CDR1 is GTSNPN and CDR2 is SVGIG (reference sequence). The CDR3 DNA reads as TGTGCCTGGACCGACAGGGGGAATTCACCCCTCCACTTT. This codes for CAWTDRGNSPLHF.

The V call is TRBV9, the J call TRBJ1-1; the D is unclear. The CDR3 extends over 14 amino acids. Germline CDR1 and CDR2: SGDLS and YYNGEE. The V gene lost 4 bases and the J gene lost 6 bases, with 16 bases spanning the gap. CDR3 in DNA: TGTGCCAGCAGCCCCCGAGGAGGGAGGGCTGAAGCTTTCTTT. Translating it yields CASSPRGGRAEAFF.

The genes are TRBV19 and TRBJ1-1; 8 bases are a match to TRBD1. V shed 5 bases and J 4 bases; nucleotides not matched to a gene: 3. This CDR3 is 13 amino acids long. From germline, CDR1 is LNHDA and CDR2 SQIVND (reference sequence). The CDR3 DNA follows: TGTGCCAGTAGTCCGACAGGGGCCACTGAAGCTTTCTTT. This sequence encodes CASSPTGATEAFF.

CDR3 residues: CASSLGRRHEQYF. In DNA, the CDR3 is TGTGCCAGCAGCTTAGGCCGCAGGCACGAGCAGTACTTC. This sequence joins TRBV13 and TRBJ2-7, with D unresolved. Germline V lookup: CDR1 PRHDT, CDR2 FYEKMQ (reference sequence). The CDR3 has 13 amino acids. Trimming pared 0 bases from V and 5 bases from J, leaving 8 bases between.